Sequencing of this TCR beta chain was carried out in a study of regulatory T cells in long-lasting Graves disease. Findings of the study overall: Newly diagnosed patients had higher TCR diversity than persistent Graves' patients did. Samples came from peripheral blood alone, without thyroid tissue.

Regarding time point: persistent/refractory GD, antithyroid drugs over 5 years with positive TRAb. The TCR library was made from RNA that had been extracted from PBMCs in TRIzol. Graves' disease diagnosis was established per American Thyroid Association guidelines. According to the study, TCR beta libraries were built with iRepertoire HTBI primers and CDR3-region Arm-PCR. In the study's own analysis: Gene usage covered 62 TRBV and 14 TRBJ segments. TCRdb passed the multiplex PCR reads through MiXCR, listing each CDR3 protein once. These V and J calls derive from TCRdb rather than the authors' analysis. The sample includes a few hundred thousand distinct CDR3 sequences, roughly 25% seen only once; the top ten take around a quarter. In this sample, this clonotype turned up a few times. The target antigen is unknown. Germline V gene data show CDR1 as ENHRY and CDR2 as SYGVKD. The CDR3 is 15 amino acids. V lost 3 bases, J lost 6 bases, and 2 bases stayed unmatched.

The specimen was peripheral blood mononuclear cells (PBMCs), collected when the disease was refractory, from a patient treated with antithyroid drugs. The chain links TRBV10-3 to TRBJ2-2; 12 positions agree with TRBD2. The TCR originated in a woman aged 40 to 55 with Graves disease. CDR3 region: CAISDLAGGSGELFF. The CDR3 DNA reads TGTGCCATCAGTGATCTAGCGGGAGGGTCCGGGGAGCTGTTTTTT.